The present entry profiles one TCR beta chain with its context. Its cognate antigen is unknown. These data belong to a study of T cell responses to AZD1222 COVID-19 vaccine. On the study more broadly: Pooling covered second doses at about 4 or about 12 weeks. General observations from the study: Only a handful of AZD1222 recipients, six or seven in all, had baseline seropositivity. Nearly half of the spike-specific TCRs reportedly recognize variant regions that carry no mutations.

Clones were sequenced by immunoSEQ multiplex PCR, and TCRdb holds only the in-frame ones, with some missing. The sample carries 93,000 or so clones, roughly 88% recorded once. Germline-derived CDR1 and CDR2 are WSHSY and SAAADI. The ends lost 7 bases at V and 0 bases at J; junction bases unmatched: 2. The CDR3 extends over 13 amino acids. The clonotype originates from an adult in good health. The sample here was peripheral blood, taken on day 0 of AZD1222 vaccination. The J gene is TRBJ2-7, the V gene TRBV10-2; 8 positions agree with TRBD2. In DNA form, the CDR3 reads TGCGCCAGCACCGGGACTAGCTCCTACGAGCAGTACTTC. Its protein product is CASTGTSSYEQYF.